The rows below give T cell receptor beta chains drawn from one sample of a study of CD8 T cell repertoires and HIV-1 epitope variants. Only in-frame clones appear in the TCRdb table, and some are missing; sequencing was by immunoSEQ multiplex PCR. The sample consists of over 90,000 clones, 60% to 80% of them appearing once. Source material: uncultured baseline CD8+ T cells from peripheral blood mononuclear cells (PBMCs). The receptors come from a male donor with HIV. CDR3s include the opening cysteine and the closing phenylalanine or tryptophan. D genes are given only for firm matches. Size is stated for part of the rows, as once, few or many counts, or as a class when the clone is expanded.

J gene	clone size	V gene	D gene	CDR3 DNA	CDR3 protein
TRBJ1-2	NA	TRBV19	NA	TGTGCCAGTAGTGGAGGGTCTGGGAGCTACACCTTC	CASSGGSGSYTF
TRBJ1-2	NA	TRBV19	NA	TGTGCCAGTAGTATGGGGAGCAGGGGCCACTATGGCTACACCTTC	CASSMGSRGHYGYTF
TRBJ2-1	NA	TRBV2	TRBD1	TGTGCCAGCAGGCCACGGGACAGGGGCGATGAGCAGTTCTTC	CASRPRDRGDEQFF
TRBJ2-5	NA	TRBV4-3	NA	TGCGCCAGCAGCCAAGAATGGGGTGGGGGGCTAGAGACCCAGTACTTC	CASSQEWGGGLETQYF
TRBJ2-4	NA	TRBV5-8	NA	TGTGCCAGCAGCTCAGGGGTAGGTTTGGACATTCAGTACTTC	CASSSGVGLDIQYF
TRBJ1-3	NA	TRBV5-1	NA	TGCGCCAGCAGCTTGGACAACTCTGGAAACACCATATATTTT	CASSLDNSGNTIYF
TRBJ2-5	NA	TRBV13	NA	TGTGCCAGCAGCTTGGTGCGGCTAGCTCTGGAGACCCAGTACTTC	CASSLVRLALETQYF
TRBJ2-1	NA	TRBV4-2	TRBD2	TGTGCCAGCAGCCAGGCTAGCGGGGCCTACAATGAGCAGTTCTTC	CASSQASGAYNEQFF
TRBJ2-1	NA	TRBV6-1	NA	TGTGCCAGCAGTCTCGGGGGACTTAGCATGGATGAGCAGTTCTTC	CASSLGGLSMDEQFF
TRBJ2-2	few	TRBV5-4	NA	TGTGCCAGCAGCCAGGGGATACCGGGGGAGCTGTTTTTT	CASSQGIPGELFF
TRBJ2-1	NA	TRBV5-6	TRBD2	TGTGCCAGCAGCTTCGCCAGCGGGAGATACAATGAGCAGTTCTTC	CASSFASGRYNEQFF
TRBJ2-7	NA	TRBV5-4	TRBD1	TGTGCCAGCAGAAGGAACAGGGGCTCCTACGAGCAGTACTTC	CASRRNRGSYEQYF
TRBJ1-6	NA	TRBV9	NA	TGTGCCAGCAGCGTAGAGGGGGGAAGTAATTCACCCCTCCACTTT	CASSVEGGSNSPLHF
TRBJ1-5	NA	TRBV7-2	NA	TGTGCCAGCAGCGAAAGCAATAGCAATCAGCCCCAGCATTTT	CASSESNSNQPQHF
TRBJ1-6	NA	TRBV21-1	NA	TGTGCCAGCAGCAAAAGGACAGGGCATTCACCCCTCCACTTT	CASSKRTGHSPLHF
TRBJ1-3	NA	TRBV30	NA	TGTGCCTGGAGTGCGGTGAGAGGCTCTGGAAACACCATATATTTT	CAWSAVRGSGNTIYF
TRBJ1-4	NA	TRBV5-4	NA	TGTGCCAGCAGCCTACCAGGGAATCCTAATGAAAAACTGTTTTTT	CASSLPGNPNEKLFF
TRBJ2-7	NA	TRBV25-1	NA	TGTGCCAGCAGGACCGAGAGCTCCTACGAGCAGTACTTC	CASRTESSYEQYF
TRBJ1-1	few	TRBV5-4	NA	TGTGCCAGCAGCTTCGGCAGGGGAACTGAAGCTTTCTTT	CASSFGRGTEAFF
TRBJ2-1	once	TRBV7-3	NA	TGTGCCAGCCGGCGGGACCCCTACAATGAGCAGTTCTTC	CASRRDPYNEQFF
TRBJ2-1	NA	TRBV7-9	TRBD1	TGTGCCGCTAGGGGGACAGGGTACAATGAGCAGTTCTTC	CAARGTGYNEQFF
TRBJ1-5	many	TRBV6-1	NA	TGTGCCAGCAGTGAGAACCCTCAGGGCAATCAGCCCCAGCATTTT	CASSENPQGNQPQHF
TRBJ2-7	NA	TRBV6-1	NA	TGTGCCAGCAACCACGGGACCTTGGGCTACGAGCAGTACTTC	CASNHGTLGYEQYF
TRBJ2-7	few	TRBV2	NA	TGTGCCAGCCGCTGGACCGAAAACTCCTACGAGCAGTACTTC	CASRWTENSYEQYF
TRBJ2-3	NA	TRBV5-1	TRBD2	TGCGCCAGCAGACGGGGACTAGGGGCAGATACGCAGTATTTT	CASRRGLGADTQYF
TRBJ2-5	once	TRBV6-5	NA	TGTGCCAGCAGGGGGGCACTCCAAGAGACCCAGTACTTC	CASRGALQETQYF
TRBJ2-4	NA	TRBV6-1	NA	TGTGCCAGCAGTGAATATACGTGGGGGGGCGACCAAAACATTCAGTACTTC	CASSEYTWGGDQNIQYF
TRBJ2-2	many	TRBV19	NA	TGTGCCAGTGGGTGGGGGTACACCGGGGAGCTGTTTTTT	CASGWGYTGELFF
TRBJ2-3	NA	TRBV27	TRBD2	TGTGCCATCGTCGTAGGACTAGGGGTGGTTACGCAGTATTTT	CAIVVGLGVVTQYF
TRBJ1-6	NA	TRBV5-6	TRBD1	TGTGCCAGCAGCCGGGAGGGACAGGGCTATTCACCCCTCCACTTT	CASSREGQGYSPLHF
TRBJ2-3	NA	TRBV15	TRBD1	TGTGCCACCAGCAGAGCGGGGGGACAGGGAATAGATACGCAGTATTTT	CATSRAGGQGIDTQYF
TRBJ2-5	once	TRBV11-2	NA	TGTGCCAGCAGCTTAGGGGGAAAGACCCAGTACTTC	CASSLGGKTQYF
TRBJ2-1	NA	TRBV7-2	NA	TGTGCCAGCAGCTCCGGCGGGGGCTCGTACAATGAGCAGTTCTTC	CASSSGGGSYNEQFF
TRBJ1-4	NA	TRBV29-1	NA	TGCAGCGTCCTAAGCGGGGGCTGGGGTGAAAAACTGTTTTTT	CSVLSGGWGEKLFF
TRBJ2-1	NA	TRBV7-2	NA	TGTGCCAGCAGCTTACGCCCCGGGGGAGATGAGCAGTTCTTC	CASSLRPGGDEQFF
TRBJ1-2	NA	TRBV5-4	NA	TGTGCCAGCAGCACGGACAGATCGAACTATGGCTACACCTTC	CASSTDRSNYGYTF
TRBJ2-3	few	TRBV30	TRBD1	TGTGCCTGGAGTCGACAGGGGCCAGATACGCAGTATTTT	CAWSRQGPDTQYF
TRBJ1-2	few	TRBV11-2	NA	TGTGCCAGCAGCCCGGAGGCTGGTGGCTACACCTTC	CASSPEAGGYTF
TRBJ2-7	NA	TRBV5-3	NA	TGTGCCAGAAGCTTGTGTGGCCGACCCGTTGGCTACGAGCAGTACTTC	CARSLCGRPVGYEQYF
TRBJ2-5	NA	TRBV11-3	TRBD1	TGTGCCAGCAGCCCAGGGGGACAGGCTCAAGAGACCCAGTACTTC	CASSPGGQAQETQYF
TRBJ2-1	NA	TRBV10-2	TRBD2	TGCGCCAGCAGATCTGTGAGCGGGAGATCGAATGAGCAGTTCTTC	CASRSVSGRSNEQFF
TRBJ2-1	NA	TRBV5-4	NA	TGTGCCAGCAGCCCGAGGGGGGAGGGTAACAATGAGCAGTTCTTC	CASSPRGEGNNEQFF
TRBJ2-1	NA	TRBV4-1	TRBD2	TGCGCCAGCAGCCTGCTAGCGGGGGACTACAATGAGCAGTTCTTC	CASSLLAGDYNEQFF